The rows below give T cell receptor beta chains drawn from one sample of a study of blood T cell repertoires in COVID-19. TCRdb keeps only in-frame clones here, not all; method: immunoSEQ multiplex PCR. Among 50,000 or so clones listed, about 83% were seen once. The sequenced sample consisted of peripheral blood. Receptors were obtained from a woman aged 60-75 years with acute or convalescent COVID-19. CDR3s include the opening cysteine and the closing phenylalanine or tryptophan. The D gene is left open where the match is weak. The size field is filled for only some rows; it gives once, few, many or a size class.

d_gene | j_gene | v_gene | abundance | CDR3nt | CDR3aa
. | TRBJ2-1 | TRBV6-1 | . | TGTGCCAGCAATGAACTTGCAGCCTACAATGAGCAGTTCTTC | CASNELAAYNEQFF
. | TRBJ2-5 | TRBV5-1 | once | TGCGCCAGCAGCTTGGTAGGGGGAAAAGAGACCCAGTACTTC | CASSLVGGKETQYF
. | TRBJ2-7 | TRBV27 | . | TGTGCCAGCAGCCCCAAAACCGGACTCCGGGGGGAGCAGTACTTC | CASSPKTGLRGEQYF
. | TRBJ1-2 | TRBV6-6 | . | TGTGCCAGCAGGATCCAGGGTAACTATGGCTACACCTTC | CASRIQGNYGYTF
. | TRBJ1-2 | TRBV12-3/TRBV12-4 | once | TGTGCCAGCAGACCTCAGGAATCAGCTGGCTACACCTTC | CASRPQESAGYTF
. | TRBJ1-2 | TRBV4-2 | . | TGTGCCAGCAGCCAAGTTGGAGGGAACTATGGCTACACCTTC | CASSQVGGNYGYTF
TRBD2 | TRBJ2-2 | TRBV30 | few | TGTGCCTGGAGTGTGACTAGCGGGACCGGGGAGCTGTTTTTT | CAWSVTSGTGELFF
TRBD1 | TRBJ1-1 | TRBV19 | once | TGTGCCAGTGGAGGGGGCGCTTGGACTGAAGCTTTCTTT | CASGGGAWTEAFF
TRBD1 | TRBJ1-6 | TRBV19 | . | TGTGCCAGTAGTATAGACGACAGGGGGGGGTCACCCCTCCACTTT | CASSIDDRGGSPLHF
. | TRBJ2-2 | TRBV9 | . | TGTGCCAGCAGCGTAGGAGACACCCCAACCGGGGAGCTGTTTTTT | CASSVGDTPTGELFF
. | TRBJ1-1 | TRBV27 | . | TGTGCCAGCAGCCAGGACAGTTATAACACTGAAGCTTTCTTT | CASSQDSYNTEAFF
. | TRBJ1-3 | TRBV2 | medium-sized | TGTGCCAGCAGTGAGGGTCAGGGGAACTCTGGAAACACCATATATTTT | CASSEGQGNSGNTIYF
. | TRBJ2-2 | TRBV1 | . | TGCACCAGCAGCCAAGGGCAGGGTACCGGGGAGCTGTTTTTT | CTSSQGQGTGELFF
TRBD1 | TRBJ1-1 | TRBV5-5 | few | TGTGCCAGCAGTACAGGGGGCTTGAACACTGAAGCTTTCTTT | CASSTGGLNTEAFF
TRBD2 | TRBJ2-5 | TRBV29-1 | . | TGCAGCGTTCGGCTCTTGGCGGGGGACCAAGAGACCCAGTACTTC | CSVRLLAGDQETQYF
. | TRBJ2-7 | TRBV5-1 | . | TGCGCCAGCAGCTTGGGACCAGGCGTCGCCTACGAGCAGTACTTC | CASSLGPGVAYEQYF
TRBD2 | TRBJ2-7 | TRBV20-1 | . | TGCAGTGCTAGTGGGCCTAGCGGGCTCGAGCAGTACTTC | CSASGPSGLEQYF
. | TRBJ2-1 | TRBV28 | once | TGTGCCAGCAGCAACCCCGGGGGGACATACAATGAGCAGTTCTTC | CASSNPGGTYNEQFF
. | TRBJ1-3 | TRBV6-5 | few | TGTGCCAGCAGTTACTCGCGGCAGCACTCTGGAAACACCATATATTTT | CASSYSRQHSGNTIYF
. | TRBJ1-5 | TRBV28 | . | TGTGCCAGCAGTTTCCTTCAGGGTGCGGTGAATCAGCCCCAGCATTTT | CASSFLQGAVNQPQHF
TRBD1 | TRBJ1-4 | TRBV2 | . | TGTGCCAGCAGACTACAGGGGCCCCTCGCAACTAATGAAAAACTGTTTTTT | CASRLQGPLATNEKLFF
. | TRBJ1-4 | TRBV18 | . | TGTGCCAGCTCCAATCCTGGGCAGACCACTAATGAAAAACTGTTTTTT | CASSNPGQTTNEKLFF
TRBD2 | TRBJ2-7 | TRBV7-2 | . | TGTGCCAGCAGCGTTCTAGCGGGGAACTACGAGCAGTACTTC | CASSVLAGNYEQYF
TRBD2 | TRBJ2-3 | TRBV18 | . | TGTGCCAGCTCACCTAGCGGGGACAATACGCAGTATTTT | CASSPSGDNTQYF
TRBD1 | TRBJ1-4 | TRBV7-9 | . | TGTGCCAGCAGCCCGACAGGGAGTAATGAAAAACTGTTTTTT | CASSPTGSNEKLFF
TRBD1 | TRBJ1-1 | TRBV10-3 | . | TGTGCCATCAGTGATGGCAGGGGGAGGAGGACCACTGAAGCTTTCTTT | CAISDGRGRRTTEAFF
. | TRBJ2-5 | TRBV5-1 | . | TGCGCCAGCAGCCCTAGGGGGGGTAACCAAGAGACCCAGTACTTC | CASSPRGGNQETQYF
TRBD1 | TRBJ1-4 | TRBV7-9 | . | TGTGCCAGCAGCATTACTTGGGACAGAGAAAAACTGTTTTTT | CASSITWDREKLFF
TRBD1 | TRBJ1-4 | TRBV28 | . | TGTGCCAGCAGTGGTGGACAGGGCCGAGGCGACCCAGAAAAACTGTTTTTT | CASSGGQGRGDPEKLFF
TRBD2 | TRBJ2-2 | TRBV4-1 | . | TGCGCCAGCAGCCAATGGACTAGCGGGAGTAGCACCGGGGAGCTGTTTTTT | CASSQWTSGSSTGELFF
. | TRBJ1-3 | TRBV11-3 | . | TGTGCCAGCAGTGCGGGCACTGGAAACACCATATATTTT | CASSAGTGNTIYF
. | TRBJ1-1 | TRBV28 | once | TGTGCCAGCCTCCAGGGGTTTCACACTGAAGCTTTCTTT | CASLQGFHTEAFF
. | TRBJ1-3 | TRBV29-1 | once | TGCAGCGTTGAGAAGCGTCCCTCTGGAAACACCATATATTTT | CSVEKRPSGNTIYF